This paragraph covers one T cell receptor (beta chain) sequence. Its antigen remains unidentified. The source of the sample is a study of OX40 agonist ivuxolimab in advanced cancers. About the study: Prior anti-PD-1, anti-PD-L1 or anti-CTLA-4 therapy did not bar entry, and more than 35% had some. Three patients, one with hepatocellular carcinoma and two with cutaneous melanoma, achieved partial responses. General study points: Patients with a partial response at 0.1-3.0 mg/kg had among the lowest clonal expansion.

The data were produced by immunoSEQ multiplex PCR, yet TCRdb's version contains in-frame clones alone and is incomplete. The sample contains 27,000 or so clones, approximately 81% of which appear only once. At cycle 4 day 1, cycle 7 day 1, and baseline, blood was sampled. With 2 bases clipped from V and 2 bases from J, the junction kept 5 bases outside the gene matches. CDR3 length equals 15 residues. From germline, CDR1 is MNHNY and CDR2 SVGAGI (reference sequence). The TCR was taken from an adult with an advanced solid tumor such as melanoma, head and neck, liver or kidney cancer. Sequencing was performed on CD4+ or CD8+ T cells sorted from blood, taken in a trial of the OX40 agonist ivuxolimab. The V gene is TRBV6-6, the J gene TRBJ2-7; 8 bases are a match to TRBD1. CDR3 sequence: CASSYGGQVTYEQYF. CDR3 DNA: TGTGCCAGCAGTTACGGGGGACAGGTGACCTACGAGCAGTACTTC.